The 12 T cell receptor beta chains in this list originate from one sample, sequenced in a study of cytomegalovirus exposure and HLA in healthy donors. PCR employed 60 Vbeta and 13 Jbeta primers. Here immunoSEQ multiplex PCR was the method, and the copy in TCRdb shows in-frame clones only, minus some. The sample has about 120,000 clones, roughly 87% seen once. Sequencing input: PBMCs. These receptors were collected from a woman younger than 35 in good health and CMV-seronegative.

Of note for this clone: Likely a read error: the CDR3 ends without its conserved phenylalanine or tryptophan. The chain couples TRBV4-3 to TRBJ1-2; 8 nucleotides agree with TRBD1. The length of the CDR3 is 16 residues. Germline V gene data show CDR1 as LGHNA and CDR2 as YSLEER. J was trimmed by 4 bases and V by 0 bases; bases with no gene match: 7. The CDR3 coding sequence is TGCGCCAGCAGCCAAGATTCACGCACAGGGGGCTATGGCTACACCCTC. Protein product: CASSQDSRTGGYGYTL.

The chain uses TRBV6-1 and TRBJ2-7; D remains unclear. The CDR3 loop spans 10 amino acids. CDR1 is MNHNS and CDR2 is SASEGT in the germline V gene. The V and J ends lost 8 bases and 3 bases respectively, with 5 bases between them. The CDR3 protein is CASSHYEQYF. In DNA, the CDR3 is TGTGCCAGCTCCCACTACGAGCAGTACTTC.

The sample holds one count of this clone. This chain uses TRBV5-1 with TRBJ2-1; D not resolved. The CDR3 contains 15 residues. Trimming removed 4 bases at V and 0 bases at J, with 11 bases between. Germline values: CDR1 SGHRS, CDR2 YFSETQ. The CDR3, as DNA: TGCGCCAGCAGCCGAACGGTAGCCTCCTACAATGAGCAGTTCTTC. It specifies CASSRTVASYNEQFF.

J is TRBJ2-2 and V is TRBV7-9; D gene unclear. The CDR3 totals 16 residues. Germline CDR1 SEHNR, CDR2 FQNEAQ (reference sequence). The V end was cut by 1 base, the J end by 1 base, with 10 bases between. The CDR3 region has the DNA TGTGCCAGCAGCTTAGGGGTTGCAGGGAACACCGGGGAGCTGTTTTTT. As protein: CASSLGVAGNTGELFF.

The chain joins TRBV10-2 to TRBJ1-1; D perhaps matches TRBD1 (6 bases). Per germline, CDR1 WSHSY and CDR2 SAAADI. Trimming removed 7 bases from V and 0 bases from J, with 15 bases in between. The CDR3 loop spans 15 amino acids. CDR3 region: CASTRLQGLNTEAFF. In DNA form, the CDR3 reads TGCGCCAGCACTCGCCTACAGGGACTGAACACTGAAGCTTTCTTT.

This clone occurred once. This chain uses TRBV18 with TRBJ1-1; D gene ambiguous. CDR3 length equals 16 residues. The germline V gene encodes CDR1 KGHSH and CDR2 LQKENI. V lost 3 bases and J 0 bases, leaving 14 bases between the germline ends. The CDR3, as DNA: TGTGCCAGCTCACCTCTAGAGGGCGGGGTGAACACTGAAGCTTTCTTT. It codes for CASSPLEGGVNTEAFF.

The chain combines TRBV5-1 with TRBJ2-1; D is undetermined. V gave up 3 bases and J gave up 5 bases, with 3 bases separating them. Germline lookup yields CDR1 SGHRS and CDR2 YFSETQ. The CDR3 runs 11 residues. CDR3 sequence: CASSSDNEQFF. CDR3 in DNA: TGCGCCAGCAGCTCGGACAATGAGCAGTTCTTC.

The chain employs TRBV5-4 and TRBJ1-1; no clear D gene. The germline CDR1 and CDR2 sequences are SGHNT and YYREEE (reference sequence). This CDR3 contains 15 residues. Trimming left V 1 base short and J 0 bases short, with 10 bases between. The CDR3 sequence is CASSLIEGLNTEAFF. The DNA for the CDR3 is TGTGCCAGCAGCTTGATCGAGGGCTTGAACACTGAAGCTTTCTTT.

The rearrangement links TRBV28 to TRBJ1-2, with a tentative D call TRBD1 (6 bases). Germline-derived CDR1 and CDR2 are MDHEN and SYDVKM. The CDR3 loop spans 14 amino acids. V was pared by 2 bases and J by 5 bases, with 12 bases between. The CDR3 here is CASSLAQGWYGYTF. DNA of the CDR3: TGTGCCAGCAGTTTAGCTCAGGGGTGGTATGGCTACACCTTC.

The chain uses TRBV7-9 and TRBJ2-7; D may be TRBD2 (5 bases). Germline loops: CDR1 SEHNR, CDR2 FQNEAQ (reference sequence). V lost 5 bases to trimming and J lost 4 bases, with 15 bases between them. The CDR3 contains 14 residues. CDR3 nucleotides: TGTGCCAGCAGCCAAGGTGAGGGAAAGTACGAGCAGTACTTC. Its protein is CASSQGEGKYEQYF.

The V call is TRBV10-3, the J call TRBJ1-5; TRBD1 might be the D (6 bases). The germline gives CDR1 ENHRY, CDR2 SYGVKD. Trimming cost V 5 bases and J 1 base, with 9 bases left between them. The CDR3 extends over 14 amino acids. This chain's CDR3 is CAISPGQSNQPQHF. The DNA for the CDR3 is TGTGCCATCAGTCCAGGACAGAGCAATCAGCCCCAGCATTTT.

The chain has TRBV18 and TRBJ1-1, with 7 nucleotides matching TRBD1. V gave up 2 bases and J gave up 6 bases; unmatched junction bases: 9. Germline loops: CDR1 KGHSH, CDR2 LQKENI. The CDR3 totals 15 residues. The CDR3 sequence: CASSPGQEGSSEAFF. CDR3 sequence (DNA): TGTGCCAGCTCACCAGGACAGGAGGGTAGCTCTGAAGCTTTCTTT. Using reference TRBV18 and TRBJ1-1 for the parts outside the CDR3, the full variable domain is NAGVMQNPRHLVRRRGQEARLRCSPMKGHSHVYWYRQLPEEGLKFMVYLQKENIIDESGMPKERFSAEFPKEGPSILRIQQVVRGDSAAYFCASSPGQEGSSEAFFGQGTRLTVV.